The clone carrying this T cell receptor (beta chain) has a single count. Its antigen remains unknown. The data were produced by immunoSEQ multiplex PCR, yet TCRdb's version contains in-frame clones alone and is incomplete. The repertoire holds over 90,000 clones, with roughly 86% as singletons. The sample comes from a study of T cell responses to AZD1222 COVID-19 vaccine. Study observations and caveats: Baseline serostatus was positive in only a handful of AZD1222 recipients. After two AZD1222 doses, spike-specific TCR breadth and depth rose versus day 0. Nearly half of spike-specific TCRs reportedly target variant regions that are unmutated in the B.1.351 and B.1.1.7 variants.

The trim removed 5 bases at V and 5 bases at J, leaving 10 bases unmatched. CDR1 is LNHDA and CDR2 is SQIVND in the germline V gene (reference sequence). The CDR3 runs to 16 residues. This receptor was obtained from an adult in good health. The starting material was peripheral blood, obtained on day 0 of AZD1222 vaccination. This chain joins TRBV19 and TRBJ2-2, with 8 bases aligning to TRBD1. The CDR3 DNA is TGTGCCAGTAGTGATTGGACAGGGCCTGGGACCGGGGAGCTGTTTTTT. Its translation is CASSDWTGPGTGELFF.